A single sample gave rise to the 30 T cell receptor beta chains below, sequenced in a study of blood T cell repertoires in COVID-19. Profiled with immunoSEQ multiplex PCR; TCRdb holds only in-frame clones, not every one. The sample includes roughly 150,000 clones, about 88% of them seen just once. Sequenced material: peripheral blood. The receptors shown here come from a middle-aged man who had recovered from COVID-19.

Comments on this clone: Other nucleotide sequences from this sample produce the same CDR3. This chain connects TRBV6-2 or TRBV6-3 to TRBJ1-5; TRBD1 aligns across 7 bases. CDR1 is MNHEY and CDR2 is SVGEGT in the germline V gene. With 5 bases clipped from V and 4 bases from J, the junction kept 5 bases outside the gene matches. This CDR3 has 14 residues. CDR3 sequence reads: CASSANRGNQPQHF. In nucleotides, the CDR3 is TGTGCCAGCAGTGCTAACAGGGGTAATCAGCCCCAGCATTTT.

The chain couples TRBV19 to TRBJ1-5; TRBD1 might be the D (6 bases). This CDR3 has 17 residues. V shed 3 bases and J shed 3 bases, with 18 bases lying between them. Germline V gene lookup returns CDR1 LNHDA and CDR2 SQIVND (reference sequence). The CDR3 nucleotides are TGTGCCAGTAGTATCTGGCAGGGGCGCCCCTTCAATCAGCCCCAGCATTTT. The encoded protein is CASSIWQGRPFNQPQHF.

CDR3 coding DNA: TGTGCCAGCAGCGTACAGGGGGCAGTGAGGGAAAAACTGTTTTTT. This translates into CASSVQGAVREKLFF. The rearrangement joins TRBV9 to TRBJ1-4; TRBD1 agrees at 8 bases. The germline gives CDR1 SGDLS, CDR2 YYNGEE. J was trimmed by 8 bases and V by 1 base; bases with no gene match: 7. The CDR3 loop spans 15 amino acids.

CDR3 amino acids: CASSQDKATVISEQYF. The CDR3 DNA sequence: TGCGCCAGCAGCCAAGATAAAGCTACAGTGATATCCGAGCAGTACTTC. V gene TRBV4-3 combines with J gene TRBJ2-7; no clear D gene. CDR1 is LGHNA, CDR2 YSLEER, per germline. The CDR3 totals 16 residues. V lost 0 bases and J 6 bases, leaving 18 bases between the germline ends.

The V call is TRBV5-1, the J call TRBJ2-5; tentative D call: TRBD1 (5 bases). The germline CDR1 and CDR2 sequences are SGHRS and YFSETQ. V lost 4 bases, J lost 5 bases, and 15 bases lay in between. The CDR3 runs 14 residues. The CDR3 DNA follows: TGCGCCAGCAGCCCTGAAACTGGGGCCGAGACCCAGTACTTC. This translates into CASSPETGAETQYF.

The chain couples TRBV5-6 to TRBJ2-7; maybe TRBD2 (5 bases). The CDR3 has 11 amino acids. V gave up 4 bases and J gave up 3 bases, with 5 bases separating them. From germline, CDR1 is SGHDT and CDR2 YYEEEE. CDR3 sequence (DNA): TGTGCCAGCAGCCGGGACTACGAGCAGTACTTC. The encoded protein is CASSRDYEQYF.

This chain links TRBV28 with TRBJ1-4; no reliable D call. V was clipped by 6 bases and J by 3 bases, with 8 bases between them. The CDR3 runs 13 residues. Germline V gives CDR1 MDHEN, CDR2 SYDVKM. The CDR3 loop reads CASRQPANEKLFF. For the CDR3, the DNA is TGTGCCAGCAGACAGCCCGCTAATGAAAAACTGTTTTTT.

The rearrangement links TRBV7-6 to TRBJ2-7; no reliable D call. Germline CDR1 and CDR2: SGHVS and FNYEAQ. V lost 0 bases and J 0 bases, leaving 12 bases between the germline ends. The CDR3 spans 16 residues. The CDR3 loop reads CASSLASQDPSYEQYF. The CDR3 DNA follows: TGTGCCAGCAGCTTAGCTTCGCAGGATCCCTCCTACGAGCAGTACTTC.

V usage is TRBV5-1 and J usage is TRBJ2-7; the match to TRBD2 covers 13 bases. Germline-derived CDR1 and CDR2 are SGHRS and YFSETQ. The CDR3 sequence is 15 residues long. V shed 4 bases, J shed 6 bases, and the junction held 7 bases outside the gene matches. The CDR3 sequence is CASSGPGTSGTEQYF. The CDR3 region has the DNA TGCGCCAGCAGCGGACCCGGGACTAGCGGGACCGAGCAGTACTTC.

The chain is built from TRBV10-3 and TRBJ2-1; D gene unclear. This CDR3 contains 15 residues. Germline V gives CDR1 ENHRY, CDR2 SYGVKD. Trimming stripped 4 bases from V and 0 bases from J, with 10 bases between. In DNA, the CDR3 is TGTGCCATCAGTGCGCCTTCCAGCTCCTACAATGAGCAGTTCTTC. This gives the protein CAISAPSSSYNEQFF.

The chain joins TRBV16 to TRBJ1-1; TRBD1 agrees at 7 bases. CDR1 and CDR2 (germline): KGHSY, FQNENV. Losses at the gene ends were 3 bases for V and 12 bases for J; bases not matched to a gene: 16. CDR3 length equals 15 residues. The CDR3 DNA sequence: TGTGCCAGCAGCCAGAGTCGGAGTCAGGGGGAAGGAACTTTCTTT. Translated: CASSQSRSQGEGTFF.

This clone was seen a few times. This sequence joins TRBV7-2 and TRBJ2-1, with TRBD1 identical over 12 bases. The CDR3 sequence is 17 residues long. V dropped 5 bases and J dropped 5; count of bases not matched to a gene: 10. The germline CDR1 and CDR2 sequences are SGHTA and FQGNSA. The CDR3 reads CASSQQRDRGRNNEQFF. Here the CDR3 DNA reads TGTGCCAGCAGCCAACAGAGGGACAGGGGGCGGAACAATGAGCAGTTCTTC. The complete variable domain, with remaining parts taken from reference TRBV7-2 and TRBJ2-1, reads GAGVSQSPSNKVTEKGKDVELRCDPISGHTALYWYRQSLGQGLEFLIYFQGNSAPDKSGLPSDRFSAERTGGSVSTLTIQRTQQEDSAVYLCASSQQRDRGRNNEQFFGPGTRLTVL.

This rearrangement joins TRBV29-1 to TRBJ1-2, with 10 bases fitting TRBD1. The CDR3 loop spans 13 amino acids. Per the germline V gene, CDR1 is SQVTM and CDR2 is ANQGSEA. Germline trimming cut 8 bases from V and 0 bases from J; bases unmatched to any gene: 3. The chain's CDR3 is CSLGQGTNYGYTF. Here the CDR3 DNA reads TGCAGCTTGGGACAGGGGACTAACTATGGCTACACCTTC.

CDR3 nucleotides: TGCAGCGTTGGGCAGGCCGGCTACGAGCAGTACTTC. Its protein is CSVGQAGYEQYF. V usage is TRBV29-1 and J usage is TRBJ2-7, with D uncertain. The CDR3 is 12 residues long. V lost 4 bases and J lost 3, with 10 bases in between. CDR1 is SQVTM, CDR2 ANQGSEA, per germline.

The V call is TRBV18, the J call TRBJ2-6, with TRBD2 as a possible D gene (5 bases). Trimming stripped 0 bases from V and 1 base from J, with 7 bases between. Germline V CDR1 and CDR2: KGHSH, LQKENI. This CDR3 has 16 residues. CDR3 sequence: CASSPPRGSGANVLTF. The CDR3 coding sequence is TGTGCCAGCTCACCACCTAGAGGGTCTGGGGCCAACGTCCTGACTTTC.

The rearrangement uses TRBV19 and TRBJ1-5; 7 bases are shared with TRBD1. This CDR3 comprises 14 residues. V trimming: 8 bases; J trimming: 2 bases; junction bases outside the gene matches: 6. Germline loops: CDR1 LNHDA, CDR2 SQIVND (reference sequence). The CDR3 protein is CASDPDRGNQPQHF. The CDR3 DNA is TGTGCCAGTGACCCCGACAGGGGCAATCAGCCCCAGCATTTT. Full variable domain (outside the CDR3, taken from reference TRBV19 and TRBJ1-5): DGGITQSPKYLFRKEGQNVTLSCEQNLNHDAMYWYRQDPGQGLRLIYYSQIVNDFQKGDIAEGYSVSREKKESFPLTVTSAQKNPTAFYLCASDPDRGNQPQHFGDGTRLSIL.

This chain joins TRBV28 and TRBJ2-1; D may be TRBD1 (5 bases). The germline V gene encodes CDR1 MDHEN and CDR2 SYDVKM. CDR3 size: 14 residues. Between the trimmed V and J ends, which lost 3 bases and 1 base, there was a span of 7 bases. The CDR3 reads CASSFQGSYNEQFF. CDR3 nucleotides: TGTGCCAGCAGTTTTCAGGGATCCTACAATGAGCAGTTCTTC.

V gene TRBV30 combines with J gene TRBJ2-1; 12 bases line up with TRBD2. Germline CDR1 GTSNPN, CDR2 SVGIG (reference sequence). Trimming took 4 bases from V and 3 from J; bases not matched to a gene: 10. The CDR3 covers 17 residues. This CDR3 is CAWNHTPGLAGYNEQFF. CDR3 coding DNA: TGTGCCTGGAATCATACACCGGGACTAGCGGGCTACAATGAGCAGTTCTTC.

The J gene is TRBJ2-7, the V gene TRBV3-1 (or the pseudogene TRBV3-2); D not certain. V was trimmed by 4 bases and J by 0 bases, leaving 7 bases between them. Germline values: CDR1 LGHDT, CDR2 YNNKEL (reference sequence). The length of the CDR3 is 13 residues. The CDR3 DNA reads TGTGCCAGCAGCCGTAGGAGCTCCTACGAGCAGTACTTC. Its translation is CASSRRSSYEQYF.

The chain combines TRBV5-1 with TRBJ2-1; TRBD2 matches 8 bases. V lost 6 bases to trimming and J lost 0 bases; unmatched junction nucleotides: 5. CDR1 SGHRS and CDR2 YFSETQ come from the germline V gene. CDR3 length equals 15 residues. The CDR3 DNA is TGCGCCAGCACCGAAAGCGGGGGCTCCTACAATGAGCAGTTCTTC. Residues: CASTESGGSYNEQFF.

The table lists this clone with a count of one. The chain carries TRBV7-2 and TRBJ1-2; TRBD1 agrees at 8 bases. Germline CDR1 SGHTA, CDR2 FQGNSA. The length of the CDR3 is 14 residues. V was clipped by 4 bases and J by 6 bases; unmatched bases: 7. CDR3: CASSSRTGMNGYTF. CDR3 in DNA: TGTGCCAGCAGCTCCCGGACAGGGATGAATGGCTACACCTTC.

This sequence joins TRBV27 and TRBJ2-3; D perhaps matches TRBD2 (5 bases). V was shortened by 6 bases and J by 1 base, with 14 bases between the two germline ends. Looked up from germline, CDR1 is MNHEY and CDR2 is SMNVEV (reference sequence). This CDR3 is 15 amino acids long. Written as DNA, the CDR3 is TGTGCCAGCAGGCTCTCGATGCGGGGCACAGATACGCAGTATTTT. Amino acids: CASRLSMRGTDTQYF.

V usage is TRBV5-1 and J usage is TRBJ2-7; TRBD1 is a possible D gene (6 bases). With 1 base removed from V and 6 bases from J, the gap between germline ends came to 14 bases. CDR1 is SGHRS, CDR2 YFSETQ, per germline. The CDR3 is made up of 14 amino acids. CDR3 nucleotides: TGCGCCAGCAGCTTGTTTACAGGGAAGGGCGAGCAGTACTTC. This translates into CASSLFTGKGEQYF.

This clone has only one observation. The chain combines TRBV27 with TRBJ2-3; TRBD1 might be the D (5 bases). Trimming removed 2 bases at V and 5 bases at J, with 11 bases between. This CDR3 has 14 amino acids. Per germline, CDR1 MNHEY and CDR2 SMNVEV (reference sequence). CDR3 DNA: TGTGCCAGCAGTTTAAGCCTAGGGGTAGATACGCAGTATTTT. As protein: CASSLSLGVDTQYF.

The chain links TRBV7-2 to TRBJ2-7, with 11 positions matching TRBD2. The V gene's germline CDR1 is SGHTA and CDR2 FQGNSA. J was trimmed by 2 bases and V by 1 base; bases with no gene match: 4. The CDR3 covers 16 residues. The CDR3 sequence: CASSLDGTSGAYEQYF. The CDR3 DNA reads as TGTGCCAGCAGCTTAGACGGGACTAGCGGTGCCTACGAGCAGTACTTC.

The V call is TRBV4-3, the J call TRBJ2-2; 8 nucleotides align to TRBD1. V was pared by 4 bases and J by 6 bases, with 7 bases of the junction left unmatched. Germline lookup yields CDR1 LGHNA and CDR2 YSLEER. The CDR3 spans 15 residues. The CDR3 loop reads CASSPRPTGAGELFF. In nucleotides, the CDR3 is TGCGCCAGCAGCCCACGTCCGACAGGGGCCGGGGAGCTGTTTTTT.

The gene calls are TRBV5-4 and TRBJ2-5; 7 nucleotides match TRBD1. V lost 2 bases to trimming and J lost 1 base; unmatched junction nucleotides: 2. CDR1 and CDR2 from the germline V gene are SGHNT and YYREEE (reference sequence). The CDR3 extends over 14 amino acids. CDR3 amino acids: CASSLTGVQETQYF. The CDR3 DNA reads TGTGCCAGCAGCTTAACAGGGGTCCAAGAGACCCAGTACTTC. Full variable domain (rest looked up from reference TRBV5-4 and TRBJ2-5): ETGVTQSPTHLIKTRGQQVTLRCSSQSGHNTVSWYQQALGQGPQFIFQYYREEENGRGNFPPRFSGLQFPNYSSELNVNALELDDSALYLCASSLTGVQETQYFGPGTRLLVL.

The CDR3 reads CASSVVAENSPLHF. CDR3 DNA sequence: TGTGCCAGCAGCGTAGTGGCAGAAAATTCACCCCTCCACTTT. The chain employs TRBV9 and TRBJ1-6; D gene unclear. CDR1 and CDR2 from the germline V gene are SGDLS and YYNGEE. The CDR3 loop spans 14 amino acids. V was shortened by 0 bases and J by 7 bases, with 8 bases between the two germline ends.

This chain connects TRBV15 to TRBJ2-7; D may be TRBD1 (5 bases). V lost 1 base and J lost 6, with 10 bases in between. There are 13 residues in the CDR3. Germline V CDR1 and CDR2: LNHNV, YYDKDF (reference sequence). The CDR3 loop reads CATSRAGRAEQYF. In DNA form, the CDR3 reads TGTGCCACCAGCAGAGCGGGCAGGGCCGAGCAGTACTTC.

CDR3 region: CASSVDRGQNTEAFF. In nucleotides, the CDR3 is TGTGCCAGCAGCGTGGACAGGGGGCAGAACACTGAAGCTTTCTTT. This chain joins TRBV7-9 and TRBJ1-1; the match to TRBD1 covers 11 bases. Germline loops: CDR1 SEHNR, CDR2 FQNEAQ (reference sequence). The CDR3 extends over 15 amino acids. V lost 5 bases, J lost 1 base, and 3 bases stayed unmatched.